This TCR beta chain stems from a study of T cell responses to AZD1222 COVID-19 vaccine. Notes on the study in general: The study found vaccine-associated CD4 TCRs spanning spike, dominant at 160-218 and 743-854.

V lost 0 bases, J lost 2 bases, and 8 bases lay in between. Germline assignment: CDR1 MNHEY and CDR2 SMNVEV (reference sequence). The CDR3 covers 15 residues. Profiling relied on immunoSEQ multiplex PCR, and the TCRdb table lists in-frame clones only, not all of them. The sample has about 140,000 clones, roughly 90% seen once. About this clone: Its target is not known.

The material was peripheral blood, obtained on day 0 of AZD1222 vaccination. This receptor was obtained from an adult in good health. This chain connects TRBV27 to TRBJ2-1; D ambiguous. Here the CDR3 DNA reads TGTGCCAGCAGTTTATCAGCGCAGACCTACAATGAGCAGTTCTTC. Translation: CASSLSAQTYNEQFF.